This record covers a single T cell receptor beta chain. The target antigen is unknown. CDR1 and CDR2 (germline): GTSNPN, SVGIG (reference sequence). The CDR3 sequence is 15 residues long. Unmatched junction bases numbered 6, after V lost 2 bases and J lost 3 bases. Collection of lesional scalp punch biopsies and peripheral blood was performed in alopecia areata patients. The authors extracted RNA and reverse transcribed it into cDNA as the sequencing template. Repertoires were generated with immunoSEQ multiplex PCR, while TCRdb's copy carries only in-frame clones and drops some. Counted here are some 170,000 clones, approximately 65% occurring once; the ten biggest clones make up 9.5% to 12%. The sample comes from a study of CD8+ T cells in alopecia areata. Background on the study: Tofacitinib was taken orally by treated patients, and the dose was 5 to 10 mg twice daily. Study-wide results and limits: An increase in clonality over normal scalp was evident in lesional scalp, especially alopecia totalis/universalis. Possibly as an HLA-related effect, TCR sharing across patients appeared less clear than in mice.

The chain recombines TRBV30 with TRBJ2-3; TRBD1 agrees at 9 bases. The source was CD8+ T cells sorted from blood, collected at week 0. This receptor was identified in a human donor with alopecia areata. Here the CDR3 reads CAWSSGTGFTDTQYF. Written as DNA, the CDR3 is TGTGCCTGGAGTTCTGGGACAGGGTTTACAGATACGCAGTATTTT.